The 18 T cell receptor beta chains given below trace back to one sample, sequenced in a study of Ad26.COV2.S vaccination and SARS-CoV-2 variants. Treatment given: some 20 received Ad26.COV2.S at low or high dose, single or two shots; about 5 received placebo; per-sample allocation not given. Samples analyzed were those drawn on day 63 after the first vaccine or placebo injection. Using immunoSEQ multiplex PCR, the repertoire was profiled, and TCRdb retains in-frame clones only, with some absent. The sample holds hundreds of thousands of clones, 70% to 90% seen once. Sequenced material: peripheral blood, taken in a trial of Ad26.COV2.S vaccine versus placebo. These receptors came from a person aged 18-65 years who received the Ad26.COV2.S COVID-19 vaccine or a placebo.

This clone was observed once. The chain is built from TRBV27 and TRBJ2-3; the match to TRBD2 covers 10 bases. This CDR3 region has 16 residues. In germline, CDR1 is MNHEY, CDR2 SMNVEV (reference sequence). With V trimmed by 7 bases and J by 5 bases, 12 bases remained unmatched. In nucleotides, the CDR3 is TGTGCCAGCAATCTGAAACCTAGCGGGAGTCAAGATACGCAGTATTTT. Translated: CASNLKPSGSQDTQYF.

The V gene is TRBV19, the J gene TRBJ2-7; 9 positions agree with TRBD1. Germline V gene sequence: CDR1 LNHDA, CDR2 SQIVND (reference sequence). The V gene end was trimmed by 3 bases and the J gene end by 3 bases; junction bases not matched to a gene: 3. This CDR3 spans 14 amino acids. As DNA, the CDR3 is TGTGCCAGTAGTATGCGGACAGGGGTCTACGAGCAGTACTTC. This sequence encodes CASSMRTGVYEQYF.

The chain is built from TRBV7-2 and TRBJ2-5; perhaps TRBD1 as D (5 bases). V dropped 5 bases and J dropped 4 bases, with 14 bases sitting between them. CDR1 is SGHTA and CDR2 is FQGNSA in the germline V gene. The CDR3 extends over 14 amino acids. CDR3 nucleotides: TGTGCCAGCAGCCCGCGGCAGGGCGCAGAGACCCAGTACTTC. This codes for CASSPRQGAETQYF.

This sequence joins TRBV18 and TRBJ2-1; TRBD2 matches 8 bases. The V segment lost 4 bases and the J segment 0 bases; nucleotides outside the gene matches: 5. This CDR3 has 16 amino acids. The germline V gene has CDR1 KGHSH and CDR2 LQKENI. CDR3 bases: TGTGCCAGCTCACATAGCGGGGAAAGCTCCTACAATGAGCAGTTCTTC. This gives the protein CASSHSGESSYNEQFF.

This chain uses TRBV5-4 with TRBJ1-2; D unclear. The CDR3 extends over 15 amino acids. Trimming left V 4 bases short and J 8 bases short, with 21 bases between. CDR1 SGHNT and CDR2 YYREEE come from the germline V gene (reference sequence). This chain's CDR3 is CASSRTTAFRIGYTF. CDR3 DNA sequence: TGTGCCAGCAGCCGGACCACAGCTTTTCGAATCGGCTACACCTTC. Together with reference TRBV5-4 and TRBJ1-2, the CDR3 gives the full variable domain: ETGVTQSPTHLIKTRGQQVTLRCSSQSGHNTVSWYQQALGQGPQFIFQYYREEENGRGNFPPRFSGLQFPNYSSELNVNALELDDSALYLCASSRTTAFRIGYTFGSGTRLTVV.

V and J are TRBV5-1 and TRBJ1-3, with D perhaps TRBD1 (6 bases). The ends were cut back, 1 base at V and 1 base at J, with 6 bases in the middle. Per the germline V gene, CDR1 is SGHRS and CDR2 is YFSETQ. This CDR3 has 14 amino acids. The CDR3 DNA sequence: TGCGCCAGCAGCTTGACAGGGTCTGGAAACACCATATATTTT. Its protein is CASSLTGSGNTIYF. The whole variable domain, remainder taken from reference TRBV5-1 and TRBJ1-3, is KAGVTQTPRYLIKTRGQQVTLSCSPISGHRSVSWYQQTPGQGLQFLFEYFSETQRNKGNFPGRFSGRQFSNSRSEMNVSTLELGDSALYLCASSLTGSGNTIYFGEGSWLTVV.

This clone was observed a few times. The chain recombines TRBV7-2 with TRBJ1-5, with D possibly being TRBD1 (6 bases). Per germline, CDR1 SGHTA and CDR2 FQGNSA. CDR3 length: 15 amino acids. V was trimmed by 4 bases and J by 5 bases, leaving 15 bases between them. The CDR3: CASSSFTGRDQPQHF. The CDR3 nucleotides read TGTGCCAGCAGCTCCTTCACAGGGCGGGATCAGCCCCAGCATTTT.

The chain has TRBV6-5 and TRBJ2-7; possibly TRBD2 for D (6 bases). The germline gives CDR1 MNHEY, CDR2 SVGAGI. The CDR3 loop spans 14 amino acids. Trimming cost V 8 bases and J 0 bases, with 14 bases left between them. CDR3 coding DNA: TGTGCCAGCTGCGAGCGGGTGAGCTCCTACGAGCAGTACTTC. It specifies CASCERVSSYEQYF.

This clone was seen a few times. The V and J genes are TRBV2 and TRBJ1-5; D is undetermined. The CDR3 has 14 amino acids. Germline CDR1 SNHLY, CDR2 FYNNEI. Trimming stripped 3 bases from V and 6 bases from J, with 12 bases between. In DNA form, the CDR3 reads TGTGCCAGCAGTGATAGCCCGGCGAGTCAGCCCCAGCATTTT. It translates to CASSDSPASQPQHF. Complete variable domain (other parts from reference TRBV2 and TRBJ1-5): EPEVTQTPSHQVTQMGQEVILRCVPISNHLYFYWYRQILGQKVEFLVSFYNNEISEKSEIFDDQFSVERPDGSNFTLKIRSTKLEDSAMYFCASSDSPASQPQHFGDGTRLSIL.

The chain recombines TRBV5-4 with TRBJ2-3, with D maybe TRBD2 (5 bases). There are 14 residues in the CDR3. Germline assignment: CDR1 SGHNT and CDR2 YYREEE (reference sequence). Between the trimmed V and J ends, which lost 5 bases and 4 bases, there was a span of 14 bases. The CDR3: CASRGPGNPDTQYF. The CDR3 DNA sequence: TGTGCCAGCAGAGGACCGGGAAATCCAGATACGCAGTATTTT.

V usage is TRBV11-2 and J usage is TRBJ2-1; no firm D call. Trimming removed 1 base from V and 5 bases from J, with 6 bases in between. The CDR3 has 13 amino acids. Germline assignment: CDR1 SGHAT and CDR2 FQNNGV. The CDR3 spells CASSLALNNEQFF. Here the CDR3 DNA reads TGTGCCAGCAGCTTAGCCCTCAACAATGAGCAGTTCTTC.

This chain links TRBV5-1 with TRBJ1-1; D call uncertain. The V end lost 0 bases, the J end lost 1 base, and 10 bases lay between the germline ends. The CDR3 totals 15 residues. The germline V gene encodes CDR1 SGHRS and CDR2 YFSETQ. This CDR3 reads CASSLALTTNTEAFF. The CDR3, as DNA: TGCGCCAGCAGCTTGGCCCTGACAACGAACACTGAAGCTTTCTTT.

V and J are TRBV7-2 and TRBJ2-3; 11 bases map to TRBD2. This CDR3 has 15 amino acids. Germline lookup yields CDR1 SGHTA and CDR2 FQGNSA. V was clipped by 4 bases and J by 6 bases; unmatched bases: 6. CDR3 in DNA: TGTGCCAGCAGCTCACTAGCGGGAGAAGGGGATACGCAGTATTTT. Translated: CASSSLAGEGDTQYF. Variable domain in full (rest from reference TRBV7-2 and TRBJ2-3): GAGVSQSPSNKVTEKGKDVELRCDPISGHTALYWYRQSLGQGLEFLIYFQGNSAPDKSGLPSDRFSAERTGGSVSTLTIQRTQQEDSAVYLCASSSLAGEGDTQYFGPGTRLTVL.

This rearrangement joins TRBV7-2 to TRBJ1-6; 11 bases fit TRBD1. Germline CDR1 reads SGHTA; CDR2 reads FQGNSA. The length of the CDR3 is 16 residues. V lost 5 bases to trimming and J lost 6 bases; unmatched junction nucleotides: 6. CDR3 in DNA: TGTGCCAGCAGCACCCGGGACAGGGGGTTTAATTCACCCCTCCACTTT. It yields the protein CASSTRDRGFNSPLHF.

Here the CDR3 reads CAWTGDNAGELFF. The CDR3 nucleotides are TGTGCCTGGACAGGGGATAACGCCGGGGAGCTGTTTTTT. The chain recombines TRBV30 with TRBJ2-2, with a tentative D call TRBD1 (6 bases). V lost 4 bases to trimming and J lost 6 bases, with 12 bases between them. Germline V lookup: CDR1 GTSNPN, CDR2 SVGIG (reference sequence). The CDR3 loop spans 13 amino acids.

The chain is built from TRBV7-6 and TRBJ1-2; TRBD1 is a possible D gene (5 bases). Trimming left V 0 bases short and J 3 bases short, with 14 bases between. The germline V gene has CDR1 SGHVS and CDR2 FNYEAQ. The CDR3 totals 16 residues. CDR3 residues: CASSLAAGRVDYGYTF. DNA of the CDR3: TGTGCCAGCAGCTTAGCCGCGGGCAGGGTGGACTATGGCTACACCTTC.

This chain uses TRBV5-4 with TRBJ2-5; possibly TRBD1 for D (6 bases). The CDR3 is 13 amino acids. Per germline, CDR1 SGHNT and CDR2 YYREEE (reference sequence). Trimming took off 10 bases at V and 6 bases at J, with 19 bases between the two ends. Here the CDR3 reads CASREQGGQTQYF. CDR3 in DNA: TGTGCCTCTCGCGAACAGGGCGGACAGACCCAGTACTTC.

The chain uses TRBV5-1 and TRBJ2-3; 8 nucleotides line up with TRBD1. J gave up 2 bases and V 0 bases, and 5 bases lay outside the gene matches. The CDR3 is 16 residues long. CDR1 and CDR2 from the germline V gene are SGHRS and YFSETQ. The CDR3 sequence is CASSLGMDRATDTQYF. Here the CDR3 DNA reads TGCGCCAGCAGCTTGGGTATGGACAGGGCCACAGATACGCAGTATTTT.